What follows are 30 T cell receptor beta chains derived from one specimen sequenced in a study of T cell responses to AZD1222 COVID-19 vaccine. The data were produced by immunoSEQ multiplex PCR, yet TCRdb's version contains in-frame clones alone and is incomplete. The profile covers approximately 140,000 clones, with less than 95% appearing a single time and 2.8% taken by the ten largest. Source: peripheral blood, taken on day 0 of AZD1222 vaccination. All receptors come from an adult in good health.

J is TRBJ2-1 and V is TRBV24-1, with D tentatively TRBD1 or TRBD2 (5 bases each). V lost 2 bases, J lost 8 bases, and 15 bases lay in between. Germline V gives CDR1 KGHDR, CDR2 SFDVKD. This CDR3 has 15 amino acids. CDR3 coding DNA: TGTGCCACCAGTGATTCGAGACGGGACGCCGATGAGCAGTTCTTC. It is translated as CATSDSRRDADEQFF.

The genes are TRBV5-1 and TRBJ2-7, with a tentative D call TRBD2 (5 bases). V gave up 4 bases and J gave up 6 bases, with 17 bases separating them. In germline, CDR1 is SGHRS, CDR2 YFSETQ. CDR3 length equals 14 residues. The CDR3 region has the DNA TGCGCCAGCAGCCCTCTTTACAGAACTAGCGAGCAGTACTTC. As protein: CASSPLYRTSEQYF.

V and J are TRBV4-1 and TRBJ1-3; TRBD1 aligns across 7 bases. Trimming at V came to 0 bases and at J to 2 bases, leaving 4 bases not matched to a gene. This CDR3 is built from 16 residues. Per the germline V gene, CDR1 is MGHRA and CDR2 is YSYEKL. The CDR3 region has the DNA TGCGCCAGCAGCCAAGAGAGAAGGGGGCCTGGAAACACCATATATTTT. As protein: CASSQERRGPGNTIYF.

The CDR3 DNA reads TGTGCCAGCAGTACCCCCGGGACCGAAGATGGCTACACCTTC. Translated: CASSTPGTEDGYTF. The V gene is TRBV27, the J gene TRBJ1-2; TRBD1 is a possible D gene (5 bases). CDR3 length: 14 amino acids. V shed 5 bases and J shed 6 bases, with 16 bases lying between them. The germline gives CDR1 MNHEY, CDR2 SMNVEV (reference sequence).

The chain employs TRBV3-1 (or the pseudogene TRBV3-2) and TRBJ2-1, with a weak D call TRBD2 (5 bases). The germline V gene has CDR1 LGHDT and CDR2 YNNKEL (reference sequence). The V and J ends lost 8 bases and 12 bases respectively, with 20 bases between them. CDR3 length: 13 residues. The chain's CDR3 is CASGLTNVQSQFF. The CDR3 bases are TGTGCCAGCGGACTGACTAACGTCCAGTCGCAGTTCTTC.

The chain carries TRBV28 and TRBJ2-3; 8 bases are a match to TRBD1. CDR3 size: 16 residues. J gave up 0 bases and V 4 bases, and 6 bases lay outside the gene matches. Germline lookup yields CDR1 MDHEN and CDR2 SYDVKM. This CDR3 reads CASSSRQGRSTDTQYF. Written as DNA, the CDR3 is TGTGCCAGCAGTTCCCGACAGGGGCGAAGCACAGATACGCAGTATTTT.

The chain carries TRBV5-5 and TRBJ1-1; no firm D call. V lost 0 bases, J lost 3 bases, and 9 bases lay in between. Germline V CDR1 and CDR2: SGHKS, YYEKEE (reference sequence). The CDR3 totals 14 residues. In DNA form, the CDR3 reads TGTGCCAGCAGCTTGGAGACATTCGACACTGAAGCTTTCTTT. Amino acids: CASSLETFDTEAFF.

This clone was observed once. This chain links TRBV28 with TRBJ1-6; D possibly corresponds to TRBD1 (6 bases). V was shortened by 5 bases and J by 9 bases, with 23 bases between the two germline ends. Germline V CDR1 and CDR2: MDHEN, SYDVKM. This CDR3 has 17 residues. CDR3 coding DNA: TGTGCCAGCAGTATACCCGAGGGGGGGGCGTCCAGTTCACCCCTCCACTTT. Residues: CASSIPEGGASSSPLHF. The whole variable domain, remainder taken from reference TRBV28 and TRBJ1-6, is DVKVTQSSRYLVKRTGEKVFLECVQDMDHENMFWYRQDPGLGLRLIYFSYDVKMKEKGDIPEGYSVSREKKERFSLILESASTNQTSMYLCASSIPEGGASSSPLHFGNGTRLTVT.

The chain joins TRBV6-1 to TRBJ2-2; TRBD2 is a possible D gene (6 bases). V was pared by 3 bases and J by 2 bases, with 10 bases between. CDR1 MNHNS and CDR2 SASEGT come from the germline V gene. This CDR3 has 15 amino acids. CDR3 sequence: CASSETRTNTGELFF. CDR3 in DNA: TGTGCCAGCAGTGAGACTAGGACTAACACCGGGGAGCTGTTTTTT.

The rearrangement links TRBV7-9 to TRBJ1-4; tentatively, D is TRBD1 (5 bases). Trimming took off 1 base at V and 8 bases at J, with 11 bases between the two ends. The CDR3 covers 14 residues. Germline CDR1 and CDR2: SEHNR and FQNEAQ (reference sequence). The CDR3 region has the DNA TGTGCCAGCAGCTTAGGAACAGGCTGGGAAAAACTGTTTTTT. Its protein product is CASSLGTGWEKLFF.

The V gene is TRBV6-5, the J gene TRBJ2-5, with TRBD1 matching 7 bases. The V gene's germline CDR1 is MNHEY and CDR2 SVGAGI. The CDR3 covers 13 residues. The junction had 2 bases not matched to a gene; V was cut back by 4 bases and J by 3 bases. CDR3 in amino acids: CASSSGTEETQYF. The CDR3, as DNA: TGTGCCAGCAGTTCCGGGACAGAAGAGACCCAGTACTTC.

The chain couples TRBV5-5 to TRBJ1-2, with TRBD1 identical over 8 bases. The CDR3 loop spans 14 amino acids. Trimming took 1 base from V and 4 from J; bases not matched to a gene: 3. CDR1 SGHKS and CDR2 YYEKEE come from the germline V gene (reference sequence). CDR3 nucleotides: TGTGCCAGCAGCTTGCTGACAGGGGCCTATGGCTACACCTTC. This translates into CASSLLTGAYGYTF.

This chain uses TRBV18 with TRBJ2-3, with D tentatively TRBD1 (5 bases). V was pared by 6 bases and J by 2 bases, with 12 bases between. Germline-derived CDR1 and CDR2 are KGHSH and LQKENI. CDR3 length: 14 residues. This chain's CDR3 is CASSQDRLTDTQYF. Here the CDR3 DNA reads TGTGCCAGCTCTCAAGACAGACTCACAGATACGCAGTATTTT.

This clone was found once. V is TRBV5-4 and J is TRBJ2-6; D unclear. Germline CDR1 is SGHNT and CDR2 is YYREEE (reference sequence). The CDR3 is 14 amino acids. V shed 0 bases and J shed 4 bases, with 5 bases lying between them. CDR3 in amino acids: CASSLGSGANVLTF. The CDR3 DNA is TGTGCCAGCAGCTTGGGTTCCGGGGCCAACGTCCTGACTTTC.

The chain carries TRBV7-8 and TRBJ2-7; possibly TRBD2 for D (6 bases). The CDR3 covers 14 residues. Between the trimmed V and J ends, which lost 5 bases and 4 bases, there was a span of 15 bases. CDR1 and CDR2 (germline): SGHVS, FQNEAQ. The CDR3 nucleotides read TGTGCCAGCAGCCGAACGGGGCGGGGTTACGAGCAGTACTTC. This translates into CASSRTGRGYEQYF.

The genes are TRBV20-1 and TRBJ2-7; TRBD1 agrees at 8 bases. Germline lookup yields CDR1 DFQATT and CDR2 SNEGSKA (reference sequence). This CDR3 is built from 17 residues. Unmatched junction bases numbered 19, after V lost 3 bases and J lost 6 bases. CDR3 nucleotides: TGCAGTGCTAGTGACCCTCGGACAGGGTGGGGCATGATCGAGCAGTACTTC. Amino acid sequence: CSASDPRTGWGMIEQYF.

The chain carries TRBV28 and TRBJ2-7, with 12 nucleotides matching TRBD2. The CDR3 consists of 14 residues. Germline-derived CDR1 and CDR2 are MDHEN and SYDVKM. V was pared by 7 bases and J by 3 bases, with 4 bases of the junction left unmatched. This CDR3 reads CASIGLAGIYEQYF. The CDR3 coding sequence is TGTGCCAGCATCGGACTAGCGGGGATCTACGAGCAGTACTTC.

The rearrangement uses TRBV28 and TRBJ1-2; no reliable D call. The germline V gene has CDR1 MDHEN and CDR2 SYDVKM. This CDR3 contains 14 residues. V lost 5 bases and J 4 bases, leaving 14 bases between the germline ends. The CDR3 coding sequence is TGTGCCAGCAGTATCCGGACGGAGTTCTATGGCTACACCTTC. It encodes CASSIRTEFYGYTF.

The chain is built from TRBV6-2 or TRBV6-3 and TRBJ1-6; 7 bases are shared with TRBD1. The CDR3 has 15 amino acids. J was trimmed by 7 bases and V by 1 base; bases with no gene match: 4. Germline V gene data show CDR1 as MNHEY and CDR2 as SVGEGT. The CDR3 here is CASSYYPGGNSPLHF. The CDR3 DNA follows: TGTGCCAGCAGTTACTACCCAGGGGGAAATTCACCCCTCCACTTT.

The chain joins TRBV5-6 to TRBJ1-2, with D hard to call. The germline V gene has CDR1 SGHDT and CDR2 YYEEEE. This CDR3 has 14 amino acids. Between the trimmed V and J ends, which lost 2 bases and 3 bases, there was a span of 11 bases. CDR3 loop: CASSFGVVDYGYTF. Written as DNA, the CDR3 is TGTGCCAGCAGCTTTGGTGTGGTCGACTATGGCTACACCTTC. Filled out from reference TRBV5-6 and TRBJ1-2, the complete variable domain reads DAGVTQSPTHLIKTRGQQVTLRCSPKSGHDTVSWYQQALGQGPQFIFQYYEEEERQRGNFPDRFSGHQFPNYSSELNVNALLLGDSALYLCASSFGVVDYGYTFGSGTRLTVV.

This clone was seen only once. The chain employs TRBV7-9 and TRBJ1-1; D call uncertain. There are 14 residues in the CDR3. Trimming removed 3 bases at V and 2 bases at J, with 10 bases between. CDR1 SEHNR and CDR2 FQNEAQ come from the germline V gene (reference sequence). The CDR3 nucleotides are TGTGCCAGCAGCTTTTCTCACGTAAACACTGAAGCTTTCTTT. Protein: CASSFSHVNTEAFF.

This chain joins TRBV5-1 and TRBJ2-1; 10 bases match TRBD2. After removal of 5 bases from V and 2 bases from J, the junction contained 7 bases not matched to a gene. Per germline, CDR1 SGHRS and CDR2 YFSETQ. This CDR3 is built from 16 residues. The CDR3 here is CASSPASGSPYNEQFF. CDR3 coding DNA: TGCGCCAGCAGTCCCGCTAGCGGGAGCCCCTACAATGAGCAGTTCTTC.

The J gene is TRBJ2-2, the V gene TRBV29-1; 9 bases match TRBD2. The CDR3 has 15 residues. Trimming at V came to 3 bases and at J to 3 bases, leaving 5 bases not matched to a gene. Germline values: CDR1 SQVTM, CDR2 ANQGSEA. CDR3 coding DNA: TGCAGCGTTGACAGCGGGAGGCCCGACACCGGGGAGCTGTTTTTT. It yields the protein CSVDSGRPDTGELFF.

The J gene is TRBJ1-2, the V gene TRBV28; D gene ambiguous. The V gene lost 3 bases and the J gene lost 6 bases, with 20 bases spanning the gap. The CDR3 has 16 residues. Germline V lookup: CDR1 MDHEN, CDR2 SYDVKM. The CDR3 nucleotides read TGTGCCAGCAGTTTGATCGGGCTCCCACCGGCGGATGGCTACACCTTC. It specifies CASSLIGLPPADGYTF.

The V and J genes are TRBV7-2 and TRBJ2-2; 11 nucleotides line up with TRBD2. Per the germline V gene, CDR1 is SGHTA and CDR2 is FQGNSA. The junction had 13 bases not matched to a gene; V was cut back by 4 bases and J by 15 bases. The CDR3 is 15 amino acids. CDR3 residues: CASSWQGTSGERVFF. The DNA of the CDR3 is TGTGCCAGCAGCTGGCAGGGGACTAGCGGCGAAAGGGTGTTTTTT.

The CDR3 nucleotides read TGTGCCAGCAGCCGGCGACGGGATTACTCCTATAATTCACCCCTCCACTTT. Protein sequence: CASSRRRDYSYNSPLHF. This chain links TRBV5-8 with TRBJ1-6; D unresolved. The V end was cut by 4 bases, the J end by 0 bases, with 14 bases between. CDR1 is SGHTS and CDR2 is YDEGEE in the germline V gene. This CDR3 comprises 17 residues.

This rearrangement joins TRBV18 to TRBJ2-2; no firm D call. Germline V gives CDR1 KGHSH, CDR2 LQKENI. Between the trimmed V and J ends, which lost 8 bases and 4 bases, there was a span of 11 bases. This CDR3 region has 13 residues. CDR3 in amino acids: CASKDTSTGELFF. CDR3 nucleotide sequence: TGTGCCAGCAAAGACACCAGCACCGGGGAGCTGTTTTTT.

The chain recombines TRBV11-2 with TRBJ2-3; unclear D gene. This CDR3 is built from 16 residues. The germline V gene encodes CDR1 SGHAT and CDR2 FQNNGV. The ends were cut back, 6 bases at V and 4 bases at J, with 20 bases in the middle. The CDR3 region has the DNA TGTGCCAGCAGACCTGCCGGCAGGCGGAGTTCAGATACGCAGTATTTT. This codes for CASRPAGRRSSDTQYF. Full variable domain (remainder filled in from reference TRBV11-2 and TRBJ2-3): EAGVAQSPRYKIIEKRQSVAFWCNPISGHATLYWYQQILGQGPKLLIQFQNNGVVDDSQLPKDRFSAERLKGVDSTLKIQPAKLEDSAVYLCASRPAGRRSSDTQYFGPGTRLTVL.

The V gene is TRBV5-1, the J gene TRBJ1-2; no definite D call. The CDR3 length is 11 residues. Germline-derived CDR1 and CDR2 are SGHRS and YFSETQ. Trimming left V 7 bases short and J 8 bases short, with 12 bases between. The CDR3 DNA reads TGCGCCAGCGGCGGAACGGGAGGCTACACCTTC. Residues: CASGGTGGYTF.

In this sample, this clone turned up a few times. The gene calls are TRBV6-4 and TRBJ2-1; D is unclear. Germline V gene data show CDR1 as MRHNA and CDR2 as SNTAGT. Trimming took off 6 bases at V and 9 bases at J, with 12 bases between the two ends. The CDR3 extends over 12 amino acids. In DNA, the CDR3 is TGTGCCAGCAGCGATGATACCGGTGAGCAGTTCTTC. Its protein is CASSDDTGEQFF.